A single sample is the source of the 3 T cell receptor beta chains below, sequenced in a study of blood T cell repertoires in COVID-19. Sequenced by immunoSEQ multiplex PCR; TCRdb stores in-frame clones only, minus some. The data contain approximately 15,000 clones, around 80% of them singletons. Sequencing input: peripheral blood. The receptors here all came from a man aged 55 to 69 with active or convalescent COVID-19.

This clone was seen once. The J gene is TRBJ1-1, the V gene TRBV25-1, with TRBD1 identical over 7 bases. This CDR3 comprises 16 residues. Germline loops: CDR1 MGHDK, CDR2 SYGVNS. Losses at the gene ends were 1 base for V and 0 bases for J; bases not matched to a gene: 5. The CDR3 DNA is TGTGCCAGCAGTGAATCGGGACAGATCATGAACACTGAAGCTTTCTTT. Protein product: CASSESGQIMNTEAFF.

This clone has more than one count but fewer than ten. The chain uses TRBV4-1 and TRBJ2-5; 11 bases map to TRBD2. CDR1 is MGHRA, CDR2 YSYEKL, per germline. This CDR3 is built from 16 residues. V lost 5 bases, J lost 5 bases, and 10 bases stayed unmatched. The CDR3 here is CASSFLSGRAGETQYF. The CDR3 nucleotides read TGCGCCAGCAGCTTCCTTAGCGGGAGGGCCGGGGAGACCCAGTACTTC.

The CDR3 bases are TGTGCCAGTAGTACCTCCTCGGGGAACACTGAAGCTTTCTTT. It encodes CASSTSSGNTEAFF. The genes are TRBV19 and TRBJ1-1, with D unclear. In germline, CDR1 is LNHDA, CDR2 SQIVND (reference sequence). The CDR3 has 14 residues. V lost 4 bases and J lost 1, with 10 bases in between.